Reported below is one T cell receptor beta chain. Its specificity is unknown. In making TCR beta libraries, quantitative 5'-RACE with molecular barcodes was used. TCRdb re-analysed the 5' RACE reads in MiXCR, keeping a single row per CDR3 protein. The repertoire includes roughly 120,000 distinct CDR3 sequences, around 15% of them detected once, and just under 3% sits in the top ten. CDR3 length: 15 amino acids. The germline V gene encodes CDR1 SGHRS and CDR2 YFSETQ. V shed 6 bases and J shed 7 bases, with 17 bases lying between them. This entry is derived from a study of CD8 T cells in ankylosing spondylitis. Overall study results and limits: Matched ankylosing spondylitis synovial fluid reportedly showed significant enrichment of disease-linked clones.

Sequenced input: blood, either unsorted or a sorted T cell fraction (not recorded which). The receptor was derived from a female donor with ankylosing spondylitis or in good health (not recorded which). This chain connects TRBV5-1 to TRBJ1-6; D is possibly TRBD1 (6 bases). CDR3: CASTPAGQLNSPLHF. As DNA, the CDR3 is TGCGCCAGCACCCCTGCCGGACAGCTCAATTCACCCCTCCACTTT. The full variable domain, in which reference TRBV5-1 and TRBJ1-6 provide the parts outside the CDR3, is KAGVTQTPRYLIKTRGQQVTLSCSPISGHRSVSWYQQTPGQGLQFLFEYFSETQRNKGNFPGRFSGRQFSNSRSEMNVSTLELGDSALYLCASTPAGQLNSPLHFGNGTRLTVT.